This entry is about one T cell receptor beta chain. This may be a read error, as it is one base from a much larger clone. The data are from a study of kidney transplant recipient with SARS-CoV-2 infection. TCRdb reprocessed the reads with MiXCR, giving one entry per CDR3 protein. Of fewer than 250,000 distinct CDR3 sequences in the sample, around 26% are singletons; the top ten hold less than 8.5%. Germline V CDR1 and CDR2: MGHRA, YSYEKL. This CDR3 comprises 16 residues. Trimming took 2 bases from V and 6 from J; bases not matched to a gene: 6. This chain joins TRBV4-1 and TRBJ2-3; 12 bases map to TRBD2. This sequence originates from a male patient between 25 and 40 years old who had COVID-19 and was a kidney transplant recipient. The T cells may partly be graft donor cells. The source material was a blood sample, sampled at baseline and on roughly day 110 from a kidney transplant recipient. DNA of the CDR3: TGCGCCAGCAGCCAACCGACTAGCGGGGGAGTTGATACGCAGTATTTT. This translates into CASSQPTSGGVDTQYF.